One TCR beta chain is described in this entry. Antigen unknown. A 200 ng quantity of DNA, roughly 29,000 T cell genomes, went into the sorted-subset replicate PCRs. The method was immunoSEQ multiplex PCR; TCRdb's version includes in-frame clones alone and lacks a portion of them. This sample has hundreds of thousands of clones, with 95% to 97% found just once. These data come from a study of shared clonotypes between healthy human individuals. Study-wide results and limits: Rarefaction indicated that sorted-subset sequencing remained incomplete although depth was large. Naive subsets generally exceeded memory subsets in estimated richness.

Germline CDR1 reads WNHNN; CDR2 reads SYGVQD (reference sequence). This CDR3 is built from 16 residues. V was trimmed by 5 bases and J by 1 base, leaving 15 bases between them. This chain joins TRBV10-1 and TRBJ2-1; tentatively, D is TRBD2 (6 bases). The sequenced material came from naive CD4+ T cells sorted from blood. The subset: CD45RA+ positively selected. This clonotype was sampled from a woman aged 30 to 39 in good health. CDR3: CASSISAGRSYNEQFF. The CDR3 coding sequence is TGCGCCAGCAGTATTAGCGCGGGGAGGTCCTACAATGAGCAGTTCTTC.